Following are 17 T cell receptor beta chains from one sample sequenced in a study of cytomegalovirus exposure and HLA in healthy donors. Vbeta (60) and Jbeta (13) primers were used in the PCR. Here immunoSEQ multiplex PCR was the method, and the copy in TCRdb shows in-frame clones only, minus some. The repertoire holds 95,000 to 110,000 clones, about 74% seen once, with around 15% in the top ten. Sequenced material: PBMCs. These receptors all stem from a woman between 40 and 55 years old in good health and CMV-seropositive.

A few counts support this clone. The genes are TRBV6-1 and TRBJ2-7; TRBD2 is a possible D gene (6 bases). This CDR3 has 14 amino acids. In germline, CDR1 is MNHNS, CDR2 SASEGT. Trimming pared 6 bases from V and 7 bases from J, leaving 19 bases between. The DNA for the CDR3 is TGTGCCAGCAGCGCCAAGGGACTTTTCGGGGAGCAGTACTTC. It yields the protein CASSAKGLFGEQYF.

V gene TRBV4-3 combines with J gene TRBJ1-3; no clear D gene. Trimming cost V 0 bases and J 4 bases, with 13 bases left between them. CDR1 is LGHNA and CDR2 is YSLEER in the germline V gene. The CDR3 has 16 amino acids. The CDR3 coding sequence is TGCGCCAGCAGCCAAGAGGGCCAACCGGGAGGAAACACCATATATTTT. Its protein product is CASSQEGQPGGNTIYF.

V is TRBV11-2 and J is TRBJ2-5; D perhaps matches TRBD1 (6 bases). Germline loops: CDR1 SGHAT, CDR2 FQNNGV. Trimming shortened V by 5 bases and J by 1 base, and 11 bases separated the two germline ends. The CDR3 is 14 amino acids. The CDR3 loop reads CASSETGGQETQYF. The DNA for the CDR3 is TGTGCCAGCAGCGAGACAGGTGGCCAAGAGACCCAGTACTTC.

This clone was counted a single time. The chain joins TRBV5-6 to TRBJ1-2; 7 nucleotides line up with TRBD1. Germline CDR1 reads SGHDT; CDR2 reads YYEEEE. The ends lost 2 bases at V and 2 bases at J; junction bases unmatched: 3. The length of the CDR3 is 14 residues. CDR3 sequence (DNA): TGTGCCAGCAGCTTAGCGACAGGGAACTATGGCTACACCTTC. This gives the protein CASSLATGNYGYTF.

This clone was seen a few times. V is TRBV30 and J is TRBJ2-1; unclear D gene. The germline CDR1 and CDR2 sequences are GTSNPN and SVGIG (reference sequence). The CDR3 runs 12 residues. Deletions cut 1 base from V and 6 bases from J, with 7 bases between. The CDR3 nucleotides read TGTGCCTGGAGTGACAACAGCAATGAGCAGTTCTTC. Its translation: CAWSDNSNEQFF.

The J gene is TRBJ1-2, the V gene TRBV30; D is perhaps TRBD1 (6 bases). The germline gives CDR1 GTSNPN, CDR2 SVGIG (reference sequence). V dropped 0 bases and J dropped 2 bases, with 7 bases sitting between them. The CDR3 has 13 residues. For the CDR3, the DNA is TGTGCCTGGAGTGTAGGACAGAACTATGGCTACACCTTC. It encodes CAWSVGQNYGYTF.

The genes are TRBV19 and TRBJ1-5, with 9 bases that match TRBD1. Unmatched junction bases numbered 9, after V lost 7 bases and J lost 5 bases. The germline gives CDR1 LNHDA, CDR2 SQIVND (reference sequence). This CDR3 has 15 residues. CDR3 loop: CASTPGTGLDQPQHF. The CDR3 bases are TGTGCCAGTACCCCCGGGACAGGGCTTGATCAGCCCCAGCATTTT. Combining the CDR3 with reference TRBV19 and TRBJ1-5 gives the whole variable domain DGGITQSPKYLFRKEGQNVTLSCEQNLNHDAMYWYRQDPGQGLRLIYYSQIVNDFQKGDIAEGYSVSREKKESFPLTVTSAQKNPTAFYLCASTPGTGLDQPQHFGDGTRLSIL.

This chain links TRBV5-1 with TRBJ2-3, with 9 bases matching TRBD2. Germline V CDR1 and CDR2: SGHRS, YFSETQ. The CDR3 covers 16 residues. V dropped 5 bases and J dropped 4; count of bases not matched to a gene: 11. The CDR3 DNA follows: TGCGCCAGCAGACCTATATCGCGGGGGGGCCCAGATACGCAGTATTTT. This translates into CASRPISRGGPDTQYF.

The rearrangement joins TRBV18 to TRBJ2-7; possible D gene TRBD1, 6 bases. The CDR3 is 16 residues long. Looked up from germline, CDR1 is KGHSH and CDR2 is LQKENI. V was cut by 0 bases and J by 7 bases, with 19 bases left in between. The CDR3 region has the DNA TGTGCCAGCTCACCACCGGCGTCTCAGGGGCCCAGGGAGCAGTACTTC. Its translation is CASSPPASQGPREQYF.

The rearrangement links TRBV6-5 to TRBJ1-4; tentatively, D is TRBD1 (6 bases). The CDR3 is made up of 15 amino acids. Trimming removed 5 bases from V and 7 bases from J, with 17 bases in between. The germline V gene has CDR1 MNHEY and CDR2 SVGAGI. CDR3 in amino acids: CASSGLTGPSEKLFF. The CDR3 DNA sequence: TGTGCCAGCAGTGGACTTACAGGGCCCAGTGAAAAACTGTTTTTT.

Only one count was recorded for this clone. The chain couples TRBV7-2 to TRBJ2-7; TRBD2 is a possible D gene (6 bases). V dropped 3 bases and J dropped 1 base, with 13 bases sitting between them. The CDR3 has 15 residues. In germline, CDR1 is SGHTA, CDR2 FQGNSA. CDR3 residues: CASSFVSGTSYEQYF. In DNA, the CDR3 is TGTGCCAGCAGCTTCGTATCAGGGACTTCCTACGAGCAGTACTTC.

This chain joins TRBV30 and TRBJ1-5, with 7 bases aligning to TRBD1. CDR3 length equals 18 residues. V lost 2 bases and J lost 1; bases outside the gene matches: 14. Germline V gene lookup returns CDR1 GTSNPN and CDR2 SVGIG (reference sequence). This CDR3 is CAWSKGTDSKVSNQPQHF. CDR3 DNA sequence: TGTGCCTGGAGTAAGGGGACAGACAGCAAGGTCAGCAATCAGCCCCAGCATTTT. Full variable domain (missing parts from reference TRBV30 and TRBJ1-5): SQTIHQWPATLVQPVGSPLSLECTVEGTSNPNLYWYRQAAGRGLQLLFYSVGIGQISSEVPQNLSASRPQDRQFILSSKKLLLSDSGFYLCAWSKGTDSKVSNQPQHFGDGTRLSIL.

The rearrangement joins TRBV30 to TRBJ2-5; 8 bases are a match to TRBD2. CDR1 is GTSNPN, CDR2 SVGIG, per germline (reference sequence). The CDR3 is 16 amino acids. Unmatched junction bases numbered 13, after V lost 0 bases and J lost 7 bases. The CDR3 loop is CAWSVLVGSGVGTQYF. The CDR3 DNA reads as TGTGCCTGGAGTGTTTTGGTCGGTAGCGGGGTAGGGACCCAGTACTTC.

This clone has a handful of counts. The V gene is TRBV30, the J gene TRBJ2-1; 10 nucleotides agree with TRBD2. Germline values: CDR1 GTSNPN, CDR2 SVGIG (reference sequence). The CDR3 is 11 residues long. The ends lost 3 bases at V and 15 bases at J; junction bases unmatched: 5. The chain's CDR3 is CAWRSGGAPFF. CDR3 coding DNA: TGTGCCTGGAGAAGCGGGGGGGCTCCGTTCTTC.

In DNA, the CDR3 is TGTGCCAGTAGTACCGACAGGGGAGCCGGGGAGCTGTTTTTT. Amino acids: CASSTDRGAGELFF. The rearrangement links TRBV19 to TRBJ2-2; 8 bases match TRBD1. The ends lost 4 bases at V and 6 bases at J; junction bases unmatched: 4. Germline loops: CDR1 LNHDA, CDR2 SQIVND (reference sequence). The CDR3 sequence is 14 residues long.

This clone was seen just once. The chain recombines TRBV7-3 with TRBJ2-3; a weak D match, TRBD1 (6 bases). Germline V gene sequence: CDR1 SGHTA, CDR2 FQGTGA. Trimming took off 5 bases at V and 6 bases at J, with 12 bases between the two ends. The CDR3 sequence is 13 residues long. Written as DNA, the CDR3 is TGTGCCAGCAGCGCCGGACAGCCCGATACGCAGTATTTT. Translated: CASSAGQPDTQYF.

This sequence joins TRBV9 and TRBJ2-1; 10 positions agree with TRBD1. Germline CDR1 reads SGDLS; CDR2 reads YYNGEE. The CDR3 has 16 residues. Trimming removed 0 bases from V and 4 bases from J; junction bases left unmatched: 4. Here the CDR3 DNA reads TGTGCCAGCAGCGTAGCGGGACAGGGGTCTTACAATGAGCAGTTCTTC. As protein: CASSVAGQGSYNEQFF.